This T cell receptor (beta chain) emerged from a study of shared clonotypes between healthy human individuals (TCRdb year 2020). Background on the whole study: The cohort included a few men and a couple of women between 18 and 49 years of age. To increase sequencing depth and limit assay-specific biases, TCR repertoire library preparation and sequencing were carried out by different laboratories using diverse techniques. Between about 0.94 and 8.9 billion PBMCs per donor were obtained by leukapheresis. To estimate repertoire size and how much clonotypes are shared between individuals, the study performed deep sequencing of blood TCR repertoires from 4 to 6 healthy adults. For each donor, CD4 naive and CD4 memory were each run on three plates, CD8 naive on two plates, and CD8 memory on one plate.

TCR CDR3 regions were amplified from genomic DNA by multiplex PCR using the deep immunoSEQ assay. Extracted genomic DNA from each cell subset was spread evenly across all wells of several immunoSEQ 96-well plates, with each plate serving as a replicate. For sorted subsets, around 200 ng genomic DNA, equal to some 28,000 T cell genomes, was loaded into each replicate PCR. Purified libraries were measured with a Qubit 3.0 fluorometer, size-checked on a Bioanalyzer 2100, and measured again with the KAPA Library Quantification kit. Every immunoSEQ 96-well plate was sequenced on a separate single-read 150-cycle Illumina NextSeq 550 flow cell. As for the authors' bioinformatics: Because the immunoSEQ output held only junctional sequences and lacked quality scores, the filtering could not match the filtering applied to full-length reads. Sequences were annotated with PyIR, a Python wrapper for IgBLAST v1.9, using IMGT germline references to assign V/J genes and CDR3. Reads were filtered out if the reads had weak V/J assignments (E-value above 1e-6), no CDR3, stop codons, out-of-frame junctions, or ambiguous translated residues. A V3J clonotype was defined by an identical inferred V gene, J gene, and CDR3 amino acid sequence. To compute the percentage overlap between repertoires, the number of shared unique clonotypes was divided by the size of the smaller repertoire. Richness of each repertoire was evaluated using RTK rarefaction, the Chao1 estimator, and Recon v2.1 estimates of unobserved clonotypes. Generation probabilities for all TCRbeta clonotypes obtained by the gDNA method from several donors were computed using OLGA. The clones in this table, taken by TCRdb from immuneACCESS, are in-frame only. Not every clone is retained; where verified, under half of the shortfall comes from an unresolved V gene, and the cause of the rest is unknown. Clone size and V and J calls were adopted from that table, with D and trimming inferred from the DNA. For this sample the table gives 800,000 or so clones, of which approximately 96% were detected only once. Around 0.25% of the sample is in the top ten clones.

For the CD8 naive samples, CD45RO-negative cells were positively selected for CCR7, yielding a CD45RA+CCR7+ population from which TemRA cells were excluded. Donors were healthy HIV-negative adults with no recently reported acute infections or vaccinations. Every donor was a Caucasian adult residing in Nashville, Tennessee, USA. Blood was obtained by leukapheresis, after which PBMCs were separated by Ficoll-Histopaque density gradient centrifugation and cryopreserved in liquid nitrogen vapor phase. Analytical flow cytometry was used to check the purity and quantity of every magnetically sorted T cell population. From each sorted fraction, genomic DNA was isolated and quantified by UV absorbance on a Nanodrop 2000c. On this clone itself: This receptor's antigen is unknown. Base qualities are missing; no much larger clone stands one base away.

The study at large found these results: Estimated clonotype richness was generally larger for naive than for memory subsets. Clonotypes shared by all four sorted-subset donors showed higher generation probabilities than non-shared clonotypes. Across four donors, approximately 5% of naive CD4, approximately 3.6% of naive CD8, about 2% of memory CD4, and approximately 0.4% of memory CD8 clonotypes were shared. Sampling was limited to blood, and TCR repertoires in tissue likely differ from TCR repertoires in blood. The small number of donors limited the genetic and exposure-history diversity represented. Incomplete sequencing was indicated by rarefaction of sorted-subset datasets, despite the large sequencing depth. Based on pairwise subsampling, the degree of clonotype sharing among donors was expected to be affected by sequencing depth.

The receptor was derived from a man aged 25-45 years in good health. The sequenced material came from naive CD8+ T cells sorted from blood. The cell subset or site tag for this specimen amounts to: CD45RA+CCR7+.

The CDR3 region reads CASSSGTSGSFNNEQFF. The DNA sequence follows: TGTGCCAGCAGCAGCGGGACTAGCGGGAGTTTTAACAATGAGCAGTTCTTC. The sequence links TRBV9 to TRBJ2-1, with 14 bases matching TRBD2. Ends trimmed: V by 4 bases, J by 5 bases; bases unmatched to a gene: 8. CDR1 and CDR2 (SGDLS, YYNGEE) derive from the germline V gene. The CDR3 holds 17 amino acids from the cysteine to the phenylalanine. Only the CDR3 region is kept as DNA, spanning 51 bases read in frame from base 1.